This TCR beta chain stems from a study of blood T cell repertoires in COVID-19. Living in about two dozen US areas, the participants were between roughly 18 and 90 years of age. Germline lookup yields CDR1 SGHRS and CDR2 YFSETQ. This CDR3 has 15 amino acids. Trimming left V 5 bases short and J 1 base short, with 15 bases between. Only in-frame clones appear in the TCRdb table, and some are missing; sequencing was by immunoSEQ multiplex PCR. The data contain more than 300,000 clones, roughly 90% of them seen just once; the ten biggest clones take up roughly 3.9%. Material for sequencing was PBMCs or T cells enriched from blood (not recorded which). This sequence was found in a woman aged 25 to 39 who had been exposed to COVID-19. This rearrangement joins TRBV5-1 to TRBJ1-1; no reliable D call. The CDR3: CASRVRGNQNTEAFF. Written as DNA, the CDR3 is TGCGCCAGCAGGGTGCGAGGGAACCAGAACACTGAAGCTTTCTTT.